These T cell receptor beta chains were read from a single sample in a study of early stage breast cancer tumors. TCRdb keeps only in-frame clones here, not all; method: immunoSEQ multiplex PCR. The sample contains approximately 33,000 clones, 70% to 75% of which appear only once. Sequencing was done on a sample of blood. All receptors come from a person aged 40 to 49 with breast cancer. Both conserved end residues are part of each CDR3. Fields, in order: CDR3 DNA, CDR3 protein, clone size, J gene, V gene, D gene. A D gene is named only where the DNA matches it firmly. Only part of the rows carry a size: once, few, many, or a class if the clone is expanded.

TGTGCCAGCAGCTCAGGACAGAATGGGGCCAACGTCCTGACTTTC	CASSSGQNGANVLTF	NA	TRBJ2-6	TRBV5-4	NA
TGTGCCAGCGGCACAGGGATTCTCTCTGGAAACACCATATATTTT	CASGTGILSGNTIYF	NA	TRBJ1-3	TRBV7-2	NA
TGTGCCAGCTCACCACAACAGGACTATGGCTACACCTTC	CASSPQQDYGYTF	NA	TRBJ1-2	TRBV18	NA
TGTGCCAGCAGTTTCGGTGGTCTTGAGCAGTTCTTC	CASSFGGLEQFF	NA	TRBJ2-1	TRBV27	NA
TGCAGCGTTCGTCGAGGGGTGAACACTGAAGCTTTCTTT	CSVRRGVNTEAFF	NA	TRBJ1-1	TRBV29-1	NA
TGTGCCAGCAGCCTCAAAAAGGGCCTCAGGGGAAATGAGCAGTTCTTC	CASSLKKGLRGNEQFF	NA	TRBJ2-1	TRBV14	NA
TGTGCCATCAGTGAGATGACAGGTCCGGGGGCCCGCTACACCTTC	CAISEMTGPGARYTF	NA	TRBJ1-2	TRBV10-3	NA
TGTGCCTCCGTCGCCGGGACAGGGGTCGAGACCCAGTACTTC	CASVAGTGVETQYF	NA	TRBJ2-5	TRBV30	TRBD1
TGCGCCAGCAGCCAAGCCGTAAGCTCCCCGGGGGGGCAGTACTTC	CASSQAVSSPGGQYF	NA	TRBJ2-7	TRBV4-1	TRBD2
TGTGCCAGCAGGAGCTCTGGAAACACCATATATTTT	CASRSSGNTIYF	few	TRBJ1-3	TRBV6-5	NA
TGTGCTAGTGGACCCTCGATCGAATACAATGAGCAGTTCTTC	CASGPSIEYNEQFF	NA	TRBJ2-1	TRBV12-5	NA
TGCGCCAGCAGCCAATTCTCAACGGGCGCAGGTACAGATACGCAGTATTTT	CASSQFSTGAGTDTQYF	NA	TRBJ2-3	TRBV4-1	NA
TGTGCCAGCATCGGGGGTTCGGGCAATCAGCCCCAGCATTTT	CASIGGSGNQPQHF	few	TRBJ1-5	TRBV6-1	NA
TGCGCCAGCAGCCAAGAAAATCCTAGCGGGAGCGACAATGAGCAGTTCTTC	CASSQENPSGSDNEQFF	once	TRBJ2-1	TRBV4-1	TRBD2
TGTGCCATCAGTGAGCCCGGAGCGGCCACAGATACGCAGTATTTT	CAISEPGAATDTQYF	NA	TRBJ2-3	TRBV10-3	NA